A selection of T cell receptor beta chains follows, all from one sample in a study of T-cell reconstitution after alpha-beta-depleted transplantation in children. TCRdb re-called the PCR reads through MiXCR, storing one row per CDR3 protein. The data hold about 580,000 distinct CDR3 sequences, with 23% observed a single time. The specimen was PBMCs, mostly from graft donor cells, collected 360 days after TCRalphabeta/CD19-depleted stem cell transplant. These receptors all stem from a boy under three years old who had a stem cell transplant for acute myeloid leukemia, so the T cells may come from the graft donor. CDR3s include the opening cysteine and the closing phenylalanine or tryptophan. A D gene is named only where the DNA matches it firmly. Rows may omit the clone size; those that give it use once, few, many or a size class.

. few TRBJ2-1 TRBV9 CASSVWDYNEQFF TGTGCCAGCAGCGTTTGGGACTACAATGAGCAGTTCTTC
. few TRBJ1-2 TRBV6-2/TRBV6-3 CASSYRDGTGYTF TGTGCCAGCAGTTACCGAGATGGGACGGGCTACACCTTC
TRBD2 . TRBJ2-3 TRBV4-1 CASSQDNGGATDTQYF TGCGCCAGCAGCCAAGATAACGGGGGGGCAACAGATACGCAGTATTTT
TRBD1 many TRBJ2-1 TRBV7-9 CASLGPRTGYNEQFF TGTGCCAGCCTGGGGCCCCGGACAGGATACAATGAGCAGTTCTTC
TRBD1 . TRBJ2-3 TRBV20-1 CSARDGRTGDTDTQYF TGCAGTGCTAGAGATGGCCGGACAGGGGACACAGATACGCAGTATTTT
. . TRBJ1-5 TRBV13 CASSLGRVSNQPQHF TGTGCCAGCAGCTTAGGCAGGGTGAGCAATCAGCCCCAGCATTTT
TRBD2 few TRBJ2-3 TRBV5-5 CASSLSGGYTDTQYF TGTGCCAGCAGCTTGAGCGGGGGGTACACAGATACGCAGTATTTT
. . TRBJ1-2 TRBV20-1 CSASKGTTVYGYTF TGCAGTGCTAGTAAGGGGACAACAGTCTATGGCTACACCTTC
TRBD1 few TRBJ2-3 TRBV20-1 CSATATGGKHTQYF TGCAGTGCTACGGCGACAGGGGGCAAGCATACGCAGTATTTT
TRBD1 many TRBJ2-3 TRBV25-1 CASSATTGLGSSTDTQYF TGTGCCAGCAGTGCAACGACAGGGCTAGGGTCTAGCACAGATACGCAGTATTTT
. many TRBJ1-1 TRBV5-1 CASRRAGPAEAFF TGCGCCAGCAGAAGAGCAGGCCCGGCTGAAGCTTTCTTT
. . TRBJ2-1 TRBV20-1 CSARDSFGSLGSSSYNEQFF TGCAGTGCTAGAGATAGTTTTGGCAGCTTGGGTTCGAGCTCCTACAATGAGCAGTTCTTC
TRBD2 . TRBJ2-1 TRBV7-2 CASSLARGGPYNEQFF TGTGCCAGCAGCTTAGCACGGGGGGGACCCTACAATGAGCAGTTCTTC
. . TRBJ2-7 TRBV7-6 CASSSLNYEQYF TGTGCCAGCAGCTCCTTAAACTACGAGCAGTACTTC
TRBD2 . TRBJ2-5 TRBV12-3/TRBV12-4 CASSPPSGGVQETQYF TGTGCCAGCAGTCCCCCGAGCGGGGGTGTGCAAGAGACCCAGTACTTC
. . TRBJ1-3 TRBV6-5 CASSYSRGSGNTIYF TGTGCCAGCAGTTACTCGAGGGGTTCTGGAAACACCATATATTTT
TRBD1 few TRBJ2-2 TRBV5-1 CASSHGQGYTGELFF TGCGCCAGCAGCCACGGACAGGGTTACACCGGGGAGCTGTTTTTT
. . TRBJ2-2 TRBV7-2 CASSLWGGGTGELFF TGTGCCAGCAGCTTATGGGGAGGTGGTACCGGGGAGCTGTTTTTT
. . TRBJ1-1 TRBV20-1 CSARTVSTAAFF TGCAGTGCCCGGACCGTTAGCACTGCAGCTTTCTTT
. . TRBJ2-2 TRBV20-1 CSASPWTATTGELFF TGCAGTGCTAGCCCATGGACGGCCACTACCGGGGAGCTGTTTTTT
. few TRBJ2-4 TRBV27 CASSHGRGRSKNIQYF TGTGCCAGCAGCCACGGGCGGGGAAGGTCGAAAAACATTCAGTACTTC
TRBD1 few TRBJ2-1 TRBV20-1 CSARPGQGYNEQFF TGCAGTGCTAGGCCGGGACAGGGCTACAATGAGCAGTTCTTC
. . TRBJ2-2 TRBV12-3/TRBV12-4 CAICLVWGGRTNTGELFF TGTGCCATCTGTTTAGTATGGGGCGGGCGAACGAACACCGGGGAGCTGTTTTTT
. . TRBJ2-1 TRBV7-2 CASSLNRGYRNEQFF TGTGCCAGCAGCTTAAACCGGGGCTATCGGAATGAGCAGTTCTTC
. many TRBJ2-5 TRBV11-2 CASSLVRQETQYF TGTGCCAGCAGCTTGGTCAGACAAGAGACCCAGTACTTC